This entry describes one T cell receptor (beta chain). These data belong to a study of blood T cell repertoires in COVID-19. Allocation to cohorts depended on clinical history reported by the participants. Using immunoSEQ multiplex PCR, the repertoire was profiled, and TCRdb retains in-frame clones only, with some absent. The table records 310,000 or so clones, 87% of them present only once. The receptor was isolated from a woman under 30 who had recovered from COVID-19. Sequencing was carried out using PBMCs or T cells enriched from blood (not recorded which).

The CDR3, as DNA: TGTGCCAGTAGTACTCAGGGGGGCTACGAGCAGTACTTC. It codes for CASSTQGGYEQYF. The rearrangement links TRBV19 to TRBJ2-7, with D possibly TRBD1 on 7 matching bases. Germline V gives CDR1 LNHDA, CDR2 SQIVND (reference sequence). The CDR3 totals 13 residues. The germline V and J ends were trimmed by 4 bases and 3 bases, with 10 bases remaining between them.